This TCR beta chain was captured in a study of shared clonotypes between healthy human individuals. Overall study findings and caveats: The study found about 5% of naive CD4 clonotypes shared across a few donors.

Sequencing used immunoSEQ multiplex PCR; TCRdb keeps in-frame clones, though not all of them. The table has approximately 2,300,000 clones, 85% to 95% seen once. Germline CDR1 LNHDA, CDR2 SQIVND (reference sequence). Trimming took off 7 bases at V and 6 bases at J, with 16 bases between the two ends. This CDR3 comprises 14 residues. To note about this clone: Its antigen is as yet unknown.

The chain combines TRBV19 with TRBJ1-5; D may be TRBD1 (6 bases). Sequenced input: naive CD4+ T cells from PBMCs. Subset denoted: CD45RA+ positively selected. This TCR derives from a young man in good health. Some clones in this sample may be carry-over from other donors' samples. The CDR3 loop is CASTPPGGLQPQHF. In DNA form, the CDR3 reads TGTGCCAGTACCCCGCCGGGGGGGCTTCAGCCCCAGCATTTT.